The entry below describes one TCR beta chain. Its antigen is as yet unknown. These data are taken from a study of Ad26.COV2.S vaccination and SARS-CoV-2 variants. The overall study: A participant enrolled in the COV1001 Ad26.COV2.S trial arm provided the sample. Once, or twice with 56 days between doses, Ad26.COV2.S was given intramuscularly.

Study-wide results and caveats: Ad26.COV2.S recipients had broader spike-specific TCRs (P = 0.0014). It was reported that spike-specific CD8+ and CD4+ T cell responses were substantially broad after vaccination.

The data were produced by immunoSEQ multiplex PCR, yet TCRdb's version contains in-frame clones alone and is incomplete. Among roughly 380,000 clones listed, about 85% were seen once. This CDR3 is 15 amino acids long. The germline gives CDR1 LNHDA, CDR2 SQIVND (reference sequence). J was trimmed by 3 bases and V by 5 bases; bases with no gene match: 10. Treatment reported: 15 to 20 received Ad26.COV2.S at low or high dose, single or two shots; 5 received placebo; per-sample allocation not given. On day 63 after the first injection, vaccine and placebo recipients gave samples. The V call is TRBV19, the J call TRBJ2-7; TRBD1 matches at 7 bases. The sequence was collected from a person aged 18-60 years who received the Ad26.COV2.S COVID-19 vaccine or a placebo. The sample consisted of peripheral blood, taken in a trial of Ad26.COV2.S vaccine versus placebo. CDR3 protein: CASSPRDSFYYEQYF. DNA for the CDR3: TGTGCCAGTAGTCCCCGGGACAGTTTTTACTACGAGCAGTACTTC.